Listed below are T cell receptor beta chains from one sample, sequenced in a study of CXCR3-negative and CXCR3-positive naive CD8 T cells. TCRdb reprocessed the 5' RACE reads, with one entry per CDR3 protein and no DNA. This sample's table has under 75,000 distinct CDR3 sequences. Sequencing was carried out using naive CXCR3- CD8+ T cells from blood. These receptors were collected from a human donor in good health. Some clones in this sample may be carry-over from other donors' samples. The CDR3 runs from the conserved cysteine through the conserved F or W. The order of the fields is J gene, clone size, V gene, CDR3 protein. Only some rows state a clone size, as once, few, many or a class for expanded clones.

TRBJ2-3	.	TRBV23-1	CASSQPTARSTDTQYF
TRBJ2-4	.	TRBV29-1	CSVERGTGDIQYF
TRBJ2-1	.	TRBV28	CASSLQGGAMGEQFF
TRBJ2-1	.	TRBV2	CAILFNRQNEQFF
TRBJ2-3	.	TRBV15	CATSLVEDTQYF
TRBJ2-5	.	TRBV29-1	CSVFGGLAAQETQYF
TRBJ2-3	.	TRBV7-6	CASSSSAGGVTDTQYF
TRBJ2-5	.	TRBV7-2	CASNPRGGEETQYF
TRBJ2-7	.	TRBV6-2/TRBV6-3	CATSGQPPHPYEQYF
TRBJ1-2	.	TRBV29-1	CSVPTLDRENYGYTF
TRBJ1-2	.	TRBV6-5	CASSYLGGFYGYTF
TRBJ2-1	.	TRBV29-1	CSAGLAGVTHEQFF
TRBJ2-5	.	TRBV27	CASLTRGGETQYF
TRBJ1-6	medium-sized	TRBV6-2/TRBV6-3	CASSSPGQGDNSPLHF
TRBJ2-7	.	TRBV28	CASSPPDNPSYEQYF
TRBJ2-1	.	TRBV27	CASSSRGNEQFF
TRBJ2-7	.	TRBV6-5	CASRQIQGTLSYEQYF
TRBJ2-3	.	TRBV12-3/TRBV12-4	CASSLVGRTTDTQYF
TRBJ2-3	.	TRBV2	CASGVSGTGGTDTQYF
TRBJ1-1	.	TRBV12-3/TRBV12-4	CASSLRQGAYTEAFF
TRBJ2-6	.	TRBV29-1	CSVEWRDPSGANVLTF
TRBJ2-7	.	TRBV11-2	CASSLNLAGGEYEQYF
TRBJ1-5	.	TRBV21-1	CASSKEVKGAPPGGNQPQHF
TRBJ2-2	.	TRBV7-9	CATAKQGQANTGELFF
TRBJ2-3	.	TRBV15	CATSRANQATDTQYF
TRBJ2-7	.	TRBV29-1	CSVVTASYEQYF
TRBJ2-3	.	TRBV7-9	CASSPASEGTDTQYF
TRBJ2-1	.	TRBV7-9	CASSPGTSGFPYNEQFF
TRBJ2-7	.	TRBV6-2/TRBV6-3	CASSYEVLYEQYF
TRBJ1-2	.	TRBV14	CASSQDIAGPYGYTF
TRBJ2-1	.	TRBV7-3	CASSLAGGDNEQFF
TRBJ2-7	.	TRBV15	CATSSQVNEQYF
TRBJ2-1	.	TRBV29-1	CSVSLPGHLNNEQFF
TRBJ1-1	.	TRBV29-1	CSVLGQGAEAFF
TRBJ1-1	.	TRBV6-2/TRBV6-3	CASSRGPENGEAFF
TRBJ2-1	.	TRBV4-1	CASSPFGGRSNEQFF
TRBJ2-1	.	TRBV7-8	CASSKGPGQPYNEQFF
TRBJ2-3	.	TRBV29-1	CSVDPAFSDTQYF
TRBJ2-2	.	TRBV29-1	CSVPGTANTGELFF
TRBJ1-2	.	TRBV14	CASSPDTNYGYTF
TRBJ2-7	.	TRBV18	CASSPPDRASYEQYF
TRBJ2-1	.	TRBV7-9	CASSLYGGNEQFF
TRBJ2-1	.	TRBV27	CASRQRLGNEQFF
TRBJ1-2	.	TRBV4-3	CASSQDLTENYGYTF
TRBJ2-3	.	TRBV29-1	CSVDPSGRSTDTQYF
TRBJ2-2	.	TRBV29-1	CSVATGAGELFF
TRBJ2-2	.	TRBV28	CASSPRNTGELFF
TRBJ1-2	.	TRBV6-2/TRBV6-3	CASSYGSAAYGYTF
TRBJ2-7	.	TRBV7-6	CASSPWTGGTKEQYF
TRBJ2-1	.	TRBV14	CASSQTGWGNEQFF
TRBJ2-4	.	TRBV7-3	CASSPWTSGGARNIQYF
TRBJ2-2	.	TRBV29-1	CSVRIHGELFF
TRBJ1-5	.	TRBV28	CASTAGRYSNQPQHF
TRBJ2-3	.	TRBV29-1	CSVGSTDTQYF